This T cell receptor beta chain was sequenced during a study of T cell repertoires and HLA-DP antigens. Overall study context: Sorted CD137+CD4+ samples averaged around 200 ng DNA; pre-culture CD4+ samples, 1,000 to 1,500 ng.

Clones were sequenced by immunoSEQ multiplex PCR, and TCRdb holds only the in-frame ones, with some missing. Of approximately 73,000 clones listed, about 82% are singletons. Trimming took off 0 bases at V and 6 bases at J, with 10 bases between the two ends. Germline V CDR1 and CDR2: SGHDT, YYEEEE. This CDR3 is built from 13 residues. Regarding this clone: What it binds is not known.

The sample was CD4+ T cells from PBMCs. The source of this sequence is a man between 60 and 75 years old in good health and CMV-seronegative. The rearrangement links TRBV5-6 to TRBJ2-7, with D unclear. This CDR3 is CASSLDLNSEQYV. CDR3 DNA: TGTGCCAGCAGCTTGGACCTCAACAGCGAGCAGTACGTC.